Sequencing of this T cell receptor beta chain was carried out in a study of lymphopenia after photon versus proton radiotherapy. The study, taken as a whole, reports: A bigger post-nadir fall in TCR diversity correlated inversely with survival time in deceased patients. Better survival with proton therapy was suggested as possible, not demonstrated. Under photons, naive T cells and diversity fell while effector/memory populations rose.

This CDR3 contains 13 residues. Germline V gene sequence: CDR1 KGHSY, CDR2 FQNENV. J gave up 5 bases and V 4 bases, and 2 bases lay outside the gene matches. Generated by immunoSEQ multiplex PCR, the TCRdb table keeps only in-frame clones and is missing some. This table holds 35,000 to 45,000 clones, around 83% found once. Of note for this clone: Antigen unknown.

The chain joins TRBV16 to TRBJ2-7, with TRBD1 identical over 10 bases. The sequence came from a woman in her 70s with pancreatic cancer. Sequencing was performed on peripheral blood, taken from a patient treated with proton-based radiotherapy. The DNA for the CDR3 is TGTGCCAGCAGCCGGGACAGGGGTCACGAGCAGTACTTC. Translated, it gives CASSRDRGHEQYF.